The text below deals with one TCR beta chain. Its antigen is still unknown. This sample is part of a study of metastatic and nonmetastatic thyroid tumors. The CDR3 is 13 amino acids. The ends lost 10 bases at V and 6 bases at J; junction bases unmatched: 9. Study findings and constraints: Relative to benign nodules, malignant thyroid tumors were reportedly characterized by significantly elevated TCR beta diversity in blood and tumor.

Prior to thyroid surgery, none of the patients had received any treatment. With MiXCR, TCRdb reprocessed the PCR reads. This sample carries about 69,000 clones, over 12% of them seen once, and the ten largest clones take less than 8.5%. This TCR came from a male donor with papillary thyroid cancer or a benign thyroid nodule (not recorded which). Some clones in this sample may be carry-over from other donors' samples. The sequenced sample consisted of blood. The chain combines TRBV12-3 or TRBV12-4 with TRBJ2-3, with 8 bases that match TRBD2. CDR3 amino acids: CATGGTRPDTQYF. CDR3 bases: TGTGCCACCGGAGGGACTAGGCCCGATACGCAGTATTTT.